The T cell receptor (beta chain) under discussion was sequenced for a study of response to subunit inactivated influenza vaccine. TCRdb itself ran the RT-PCR reads through MiXCR, one entry per CDR3 protein. Of 550,000 to 800,000 distinct CDR3 sequences listed, 15% to 19% were seen once; the top ten hold roughly 12%. Study-wide findings and caveats: Few additional T cells are recruited per seasonal influenza vaccination, authors suggested.

In regard to this clonotype: Its antigen remains unidentified.

Germline CDR1 and CDR2: MGHDK and SYGVNS. CDR3 size: 13 residues. V was clipped by 4 bases and J by 8 bases, with 15 bases between them. The sequencing used PBMCs from blood, collected roughly 12 days after vaccination. The clonotype was recovered from a man aged 50-59 years who received an inactivated influenza vaccine. The gene calls are TRBV25-1 and TRBJ2-7; the D is unclear. The CDR3: CASSVGTPGKQYF. CDR3 coding DNA: TGTGCCAGCAGTGTTGGCACGCCTGGGAAGCAGTACTTC.